Here is one TCR beta chain with its context. There are a few counts of this clone. Its cognate antigen has yet to be identified. Base qualities are not provided; no much larger clone lies one nucleotide away. The germline V end is reduced by 5 bases and the J end by 5 bases; junction bases left unmatched: 21. Taken from cysteine to phenylalanine, the CDR3 has 18 residues. Only the CDR3 region is kept as DNA, spanning 54 bases read in frame from base 1. Sequences MDHEN (CDR1) and SYDVKM (CDR2) are obtained from the germline V gene. The cohort consisted of 600 to 750 healthy bone marrow donors. At the time of sampling, every cohort member was nominally healthy, though immune exposures that went unrecorded were likely present. The donor was CMV seronegative and belonged to the group of more than 300 seronegative cohort members. A peripheral blood sample was collected from each donor, and TCR beta sequencing was performed on peripheral blood mononuclear cells. Genomic DNA was extracted from the blood cell samples with the Qiagen DNeasy Blood Extraction Kit.

The library was made by the immunoSEQ multiplex PCR assay. A mixture of 60 forward primers for TCR Vbeta segments and 13 reverse primers for TCR Jbeta segments was used in the multiplex PCR. The CDR3 region of rearranged TCR beta genes was amplified from genomic DNA by a multiplex PCR assay. Amplified TCR beta libraries were sequenced as 87-base-pair reads on the Illumina HiSeq System. The source study handled its data this way. In a later analysis, some 80 million unique TCR beta chains were counted across the approximately 640 repertoires, and approximately 9.9 million of these chains were shared by at least two donors. Raw reads were error-corrected and collapsed into unique sequences by a nearest-neighbor algorithm in which closely related sequences were merged to remove PCR and sequencing errors. CDR3 sequences were aligned to IMGT reference sequences to assign V, D and J gene segments. For a sequence to be retained, at least a six-nucleotide match to both a V gene segment and a J gene segment was required. A rearrangement was called productive if the CDR3 had no stop codons and remained in frame with V and J, and every other rearrangement was called non-productive. Following IMGT convention, CDR3 was defined as the stretch from the second conserved V-encoded cysteine to the conserved J-encoded phenylalanine. The earlier analysis of about 620 of the donors excluded sequences that lacked an unambiguous match to a single V gene segment. An earlier analysis of fewer than 650 of the donors classified V segments as functional when productive rearrangements were above 56.7% and as segregating when the standard deviation between donors was above 5%. A statistical classification framework was built for diagnosing cytomegalovirus status from the catalog of TCR beta chain sequences. V and J gene assignment, in a later analysis, came from comparing TCR nucleotide sequences with IMGT/GENE-DB human TR gene sequences. The TCRdist pipeline was used in a later analysis to assign CDR3 sequences and most-parsimonious VDJ recombination scenarios. In a later analysis, each TCR beta chain was defined by its CDR3 amino acid sequence together with its V-gene family, and reads lacking a unique V-gene family were excluded. As a way to deal with suspected cross-contamination and a sequencing artifact, a later analysis dropped over 550 nucleotide sequences that were highly shared and had low generation probability. In a later analysis, a clonal expansion index for each public chain was calculated from normalized within-repertoire ranks of inferred template counts. Generation probabilities in a later analysis came from a VDJ recombination model fitted to out-of-frame rearrangements, and those results were checked against IGoR. A later analysis scored TCR-TCR, TCR-HLA and TCR-CMV co-occurrence with hypergeometric tests, applying a repertoire-size bias correction to TCR pairs. A later analysis estimated false discovery rates by permuting HLA or CMV assignments 20 times. In a later analysis, co-occurring TCRs were grouped using DBSCAN, with TCRdist sequence similarity added in when clustering inside HLA-allele-positive subsets. For co-occurrence clustering, repertoires with fewer than 30,000 or more than 120,000 public chains were excluded, along with roughly 5 repertoires with anomalous nucleotide sharing. The table was pulled from immuneACCESS by TCRdb, which kept in-frame rearrangements only. Such tables lose some clones; where checked, under half of the loss comes from unresolved V genes, and the rest has no known cause. From that table come the V and J calls and clone size; the DNA was used to work out D and trimming. For this sample the table gives roughly 140,000 clones, of which 75% to 85% were detected only once. The ten largest account for around 4.3% of the sample.

The data originate from a study of cytomegalovirus exposure and HLA in healthy donors (dated by TCRdb to the late 2010s). Regarding the study in general: In an earlier analysis of roughly 500 of the donors, less than 350 Gb of sequence data and approximately 100 million unique TCR beta sequences from 180 million or so T cells were reported. An early release covering some 640 HLA-typed donors comprised approximately 300 gigabases of sequencing data and tens of millions of unique TCR sequences. Of the roughly 400 genotyped donors, over 65% fell in the genetic ancestry cluster associated with self-reported Caucasian donors. The study aimed to test whether cataloging public T cell receptors could reveal signatures of past pathogen exposure. The study used immunosequencing to profile the T cell repertoires of under 700 subjects and linked those repertoires to cytomegalovirus serostatus. Along with the approximately 650-subject first cohort, a separate validation cohort of over a hundred different subjects was used. The study combined high-throughput TCR immunosequencing, statistical association of individual TCRs with disease status, and machine learning to predict cytomegalovirus infection status. In a later analysis, previously published TCR beta repertoires from 600 to 850 donors were re-analyzed and high-resolution HLA genotyping was added so that TCR occurrence patterns could be studied. In the later analysis, no new phenotypic data were used to find candidate immune exposures; instead, reliance was placed on TCR beta sequences and their occurrence across donors. In an earlier analysis of roughly 580 of the donors, high-throughput TCR beta sequencing was used to judge whether each TCR beta V gene segment behaved as functional or pseudogenic. Donor age, sex, ethnicity and CMV serostatus were compiled together with the repertoire data. A later genetic analysis used genome-wide SNP genotypes for about 65% of the roughly 700 donors, treating that subset as a discovery cohort. Every discovery cohort repertoire had been produced on one sequencing platform. HLA typing included class I and class II loci at four-digit resolution. The number of typed donors differed by locus: roughly 629-630 for A, B, C, DRB1 and DQB1; approximately 520 for DQA1; around 610 for DPA1; and 450 to 480 for DPB1. Because of strong linkage in the cohort, 5 or 6 DR-DQ haplotypes were treated as single units for association and clustering. Among around 400 genotyped donors of the cohort, an average of around 240,000 unique TCR beta nucleotide sequences were sequenced per donor, roughly 20% of them non-productive. Results the study describes overall, beyond this receptor: The classifier was reported to diagnose cytomegalovirus status with high specificity and sensitivity in both the original cohort and the validation cohort. Roughly 17 rarely observed V segments, including chromosome 9 orphons, were excluded from the earlier analysis of almost 600 of the donors because counts were too low. In an earlier analysis of about 600 of the donors, most TCR beta V segments appeared in productive rearrangements about 87% or about 30% of the time, broadly matching IMGT annotations. Several of the top co-occurrence clusters appeared to be linked to parvovirus B19, influenza, CMV and Epstein-Barr virus, according to a later analysis. In a later genetic analysis, a missense DCLRE1C variant was associated with V-gene and J-gene trimming of TCR beta chains, and the association was replicated in an independent cohort. CMV serostatus was the only immune exposure information available for the cohort. Because HLA typing was unavailable for some donors at each locus, only the typed subset was used in association tests. Because the 87-base-pair reads could not distinguish some IMGT-functional V segments, including TRBV6-2 and TRBV6-3, those segments were excluded. Compared with equally common non-associated chains, HLA-associated TCR beta chains in a later analysis were more clonally expanded and had lower generation probabilities. At a false discovery rate of 0.05, a later analysis linked about 17,000 TCR beta sequences to specific HLA alleles. The cohort was sequenced for TCR beta chains only, and without alpha or paired-chain data the features that could be detected were limited. Linkage disequilibrium might explain the correlated functional status among segregating V segments, but an unknown experimental factor could not be ruled out. When HLA alleles, especially DR and DQ, strongly co-occurred, TCR associations were difficult to assign to individual alleles. The study listed 150 to 200 TCR beta chains as associated with cytomegalovirus. A further reported finding was that TCR beta sequences accurately predicted the HLA-A and HLA-B alleles for most subjects in the first cohort. Most TCR sequences were observed very rarely across donors, whereas some public TCRs were present in many individuals. A cluster of highly shared sequence variants was judged likely to be a technical artifact of the sequencing pipeline. In a later genetic analysis, fewer N-insertions in productive TCRs were reported among donors in an Asian-associated ancestry cluster than the roughly 700-donor mean. A later analysis found that TCR association rates varied across HLA loci, with DRB1 alleles showing the most associated TCRs and HLA-C alleles the fewest. Sequencing depth was assumed to be roughly uniform across donors in the presence/absence analyses, though that assumption may not hold. According to the authors, the approach could potentially be generalized to other disease states and immunological phenotypes. Most CMV-associated TCR beta chains appeared to be HLA-restricted in a later analysis, and the HLA associations seemed to be driven largely by CMV exposure. In vitro tests confirmed that three of the cytomegalovirus-associated TCR beta chains recognize cytomegalovirus antigens.

The receptor was derived from a man aged 40-50 years in good health and CMV-seronegative. The V gene is TRBV28 and the J gene is TRBJ2-7, with 7 bases in between that match TRBD1. Sequencing was done on a sample of PBMCs. The DNA sequence is TGTGCCAGCAGTAAACTTACCGGGACAGCTTGGTGGGGGAACGAGCAGTACTTC. Its protein is CASSKLTGTAWWGNEQYF.